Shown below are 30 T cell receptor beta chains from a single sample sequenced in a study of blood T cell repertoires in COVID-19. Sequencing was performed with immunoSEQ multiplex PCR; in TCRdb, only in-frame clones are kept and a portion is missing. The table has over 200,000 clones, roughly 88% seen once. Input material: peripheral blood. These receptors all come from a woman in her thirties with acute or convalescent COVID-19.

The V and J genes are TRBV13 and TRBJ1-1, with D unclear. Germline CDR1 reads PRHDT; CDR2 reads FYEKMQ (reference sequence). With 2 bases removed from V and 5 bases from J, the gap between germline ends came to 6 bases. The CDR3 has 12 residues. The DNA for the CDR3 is TGTGCCAGCAGCTTATCCGGGACTGAAGCTTTCTTT. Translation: CASSLSGTEAFF.

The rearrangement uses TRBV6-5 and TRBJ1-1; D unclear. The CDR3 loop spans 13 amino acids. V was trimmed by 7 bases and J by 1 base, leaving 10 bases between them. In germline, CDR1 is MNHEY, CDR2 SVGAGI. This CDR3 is CASNNNPNTEAFF. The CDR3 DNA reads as TGTGCCAGCAACAATAACCCGAACACTGAAGCTTTCTTT.

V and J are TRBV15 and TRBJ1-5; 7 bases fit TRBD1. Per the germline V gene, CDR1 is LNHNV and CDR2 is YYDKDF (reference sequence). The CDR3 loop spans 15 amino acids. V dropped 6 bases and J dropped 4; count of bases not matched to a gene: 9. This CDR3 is CATSQGVGINQPQHF. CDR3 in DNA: TGTGCCACCAGTCAGGGGGTTGGAATAAATCAGCCCCAGCATTTT. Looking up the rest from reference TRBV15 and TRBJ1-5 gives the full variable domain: DAMVIQNPRYQVTQFGKPVTLSCSQTLNHNVMYWYQQKSSQAPKLLFHYYDKDFNNEADTPDNFQSRRPNTSFCFLDIRSPGLGDTAMYLCATSQGVGINQPQHFGDGTRLSIL.

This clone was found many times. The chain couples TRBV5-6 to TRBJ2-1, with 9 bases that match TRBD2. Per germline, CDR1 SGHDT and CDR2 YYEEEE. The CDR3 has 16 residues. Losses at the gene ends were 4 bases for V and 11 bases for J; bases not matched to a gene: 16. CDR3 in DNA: TGTGCCAGCAGCGACCCCGGGACTAGCAGTGTCGGGAAGCAGTTCTTC. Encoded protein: CASSDPGTSSVGKQFF.

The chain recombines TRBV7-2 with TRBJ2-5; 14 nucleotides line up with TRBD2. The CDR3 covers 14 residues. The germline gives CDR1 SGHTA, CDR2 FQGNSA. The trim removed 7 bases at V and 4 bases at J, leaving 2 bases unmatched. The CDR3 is CASTGLAGAETQYF. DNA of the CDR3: TGTGCCAGCACGGGACTAGCGGGAGCAGAGACCCAGTACTTC.

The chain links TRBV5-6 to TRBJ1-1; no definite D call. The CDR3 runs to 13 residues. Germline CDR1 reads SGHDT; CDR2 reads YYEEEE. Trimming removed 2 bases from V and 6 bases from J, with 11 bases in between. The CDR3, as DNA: TGTGCCAGCAGCTTTCCCCTGAGCGCTGAAGCTTTCTTT. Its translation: CASSFPLSAEAFF.

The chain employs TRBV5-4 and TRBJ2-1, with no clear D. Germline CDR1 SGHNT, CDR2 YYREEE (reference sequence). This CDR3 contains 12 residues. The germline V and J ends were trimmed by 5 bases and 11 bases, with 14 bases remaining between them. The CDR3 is CASSSQFKKQFF. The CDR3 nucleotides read TGTGCCAGCAGTTCACAGTTTAAGAAGCAGTTCTTC.

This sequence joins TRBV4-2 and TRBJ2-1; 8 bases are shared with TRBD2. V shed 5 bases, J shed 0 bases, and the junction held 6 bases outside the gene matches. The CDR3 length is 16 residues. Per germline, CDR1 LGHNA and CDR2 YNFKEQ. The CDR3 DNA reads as TGTGCCAGCAGCACGGGGGGGGGCCCCTCCTACAATGAGCAGTTCTTC. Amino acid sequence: CASSTGGGPSYNEQFF.

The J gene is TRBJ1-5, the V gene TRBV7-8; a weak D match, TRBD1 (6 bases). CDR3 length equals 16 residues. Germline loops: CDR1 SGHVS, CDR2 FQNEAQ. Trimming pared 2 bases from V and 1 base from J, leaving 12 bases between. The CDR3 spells CASSLLRQASNQPQHF. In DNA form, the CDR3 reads TGTGCCAGCAGCTTATTAAGACAGGCGAGCAATCAGCCCCAGCATTTT.

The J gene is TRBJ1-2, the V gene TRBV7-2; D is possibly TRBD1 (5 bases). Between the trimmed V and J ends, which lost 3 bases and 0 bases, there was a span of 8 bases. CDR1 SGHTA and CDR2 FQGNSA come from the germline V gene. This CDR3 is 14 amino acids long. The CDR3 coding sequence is TGTGCCAGCAGCTTCGGGGGGGCTAACTATGGCTACACCTTC. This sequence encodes CASSFGGANYGYTF.

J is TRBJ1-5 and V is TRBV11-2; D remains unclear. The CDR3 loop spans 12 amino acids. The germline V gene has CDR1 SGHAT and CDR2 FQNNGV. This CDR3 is CSGVGTGQPQHF. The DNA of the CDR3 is TGTTCCGGGGTCGGAACGGGACAGCCCCAGCATTTT.

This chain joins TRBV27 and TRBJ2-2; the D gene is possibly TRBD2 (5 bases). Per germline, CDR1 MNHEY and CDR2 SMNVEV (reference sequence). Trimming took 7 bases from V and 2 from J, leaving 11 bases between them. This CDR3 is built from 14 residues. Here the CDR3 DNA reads TGTGCCAGCAACCGGCTAGCTAACACCGGGGAGCTGTTTTTT. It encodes CASNRLANTGELFF.

CDR3 in amino acids: CASSQQGANEKLFF. The CDR3, as DNA: TGCGCCAGCAGCCAACAGGGGGCGAATGAAAAACTGTTTTTT. The chain links TRBV4-1 to TRBJ1-4; TRBD1 matches 8 bases. CDR1 MGHRA and CDR2 YSYEKL come from the germline V gene. The CDR3 length is 14 residues. V was pared by 2 bases and J by 5 bases, with 1 base of the junction left unmatched.

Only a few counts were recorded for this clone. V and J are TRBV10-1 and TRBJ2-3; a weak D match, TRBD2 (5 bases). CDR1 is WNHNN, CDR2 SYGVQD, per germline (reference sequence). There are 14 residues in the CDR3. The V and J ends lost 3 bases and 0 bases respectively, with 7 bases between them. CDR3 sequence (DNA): TGCGCCAGCAGTGAACCTAGCAGCACAGATACGCAGTATTTT. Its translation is CASSEPSSTDTQYF.

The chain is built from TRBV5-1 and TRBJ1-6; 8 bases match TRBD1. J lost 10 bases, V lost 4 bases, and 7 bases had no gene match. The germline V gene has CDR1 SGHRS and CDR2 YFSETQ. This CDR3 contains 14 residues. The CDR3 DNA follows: TGCGCCAGCAGCCTGGACAGGGAAAGGTCACCCCTCCACTTT. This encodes CASSLDRERSPLHF.

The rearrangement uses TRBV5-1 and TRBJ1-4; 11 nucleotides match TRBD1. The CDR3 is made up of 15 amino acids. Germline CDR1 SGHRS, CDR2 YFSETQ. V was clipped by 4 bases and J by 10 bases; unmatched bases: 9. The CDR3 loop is CASSPSGQGVGKLFF. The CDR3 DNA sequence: TGCGCCAGCAGCCCATCGGGACAGGGGGTTGGAAAACTGTTTTTT. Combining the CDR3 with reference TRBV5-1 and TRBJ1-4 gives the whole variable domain KAGVTQTPRYLIKTRGQQVTLSCSPISGHRSVSWYQQTPGQGLQFLFEYFSETQRNKGNFPGRFSGRQFSNSRSEMNVSTLELGDSALYLCASSPSGQGVGKLFFGSGTQLSVL.

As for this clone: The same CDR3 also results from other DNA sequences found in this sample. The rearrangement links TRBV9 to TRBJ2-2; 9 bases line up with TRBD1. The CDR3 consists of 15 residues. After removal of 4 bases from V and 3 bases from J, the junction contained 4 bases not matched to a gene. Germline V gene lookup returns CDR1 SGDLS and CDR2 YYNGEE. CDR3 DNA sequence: TGTGCCAGCAGCCAGTGGGACAGGGACACCGGGGAGCTGTTTTTT. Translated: CASSQWDRDTGELFF.

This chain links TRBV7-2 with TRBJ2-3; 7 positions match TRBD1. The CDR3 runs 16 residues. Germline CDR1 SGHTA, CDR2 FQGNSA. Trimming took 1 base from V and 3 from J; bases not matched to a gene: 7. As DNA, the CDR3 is TGTGCCAGCAGCTTAGGGTATAACAGGGGTACAGATACGCAGTATTTT. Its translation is CASSLGYNRGTDTQYF.

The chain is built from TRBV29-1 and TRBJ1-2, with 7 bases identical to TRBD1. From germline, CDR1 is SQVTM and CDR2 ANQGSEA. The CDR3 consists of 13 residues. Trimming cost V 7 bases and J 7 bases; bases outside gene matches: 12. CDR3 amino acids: CSAGTDRIFGYTF. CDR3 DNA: TGCAGCGCCGGGACGGACAGGATCTTTGGCTACACCTTC.

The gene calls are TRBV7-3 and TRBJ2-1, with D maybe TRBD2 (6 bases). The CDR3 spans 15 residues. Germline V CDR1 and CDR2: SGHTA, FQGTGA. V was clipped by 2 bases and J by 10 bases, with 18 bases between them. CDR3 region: CASSLAGTGLEEQFF. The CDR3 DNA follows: TGTGCCAGCAGCTTAGCGGGAACAGGTCTCGAGGAGCAGTTCTTC.

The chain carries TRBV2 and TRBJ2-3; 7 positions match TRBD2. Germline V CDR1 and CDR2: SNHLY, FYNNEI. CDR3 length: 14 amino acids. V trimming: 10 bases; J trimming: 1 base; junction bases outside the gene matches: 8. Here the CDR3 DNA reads TGTGCCACCGCTCGGGGGGTCCGCACAGATACGCAGTATTTT. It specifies CATARGVRTDTQYF.

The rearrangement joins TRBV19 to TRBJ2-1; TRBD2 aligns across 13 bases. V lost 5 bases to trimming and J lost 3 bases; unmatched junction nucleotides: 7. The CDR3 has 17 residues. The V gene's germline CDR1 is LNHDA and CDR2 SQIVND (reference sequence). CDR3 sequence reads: CASSLGTSGIFYNEQFF. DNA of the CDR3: TGTGCCAGTAGTCTAGGGACTAGCGGGATTTTCTACAATGAGCAGTTCTTC.

The CDR3 sequence is CASIQGARMNTEAFF. In DNA form, the CDR3 reads TGTGCCAGCATCCAGGGGGCGAGAATGAACACTGAAGCTTTCTTT. The rearrangement joins TRBV6-5 to TRBJ1-1, with 8 bases fitting TRBD1. This CDR3 spans 15 amino acids. Losses at the gene ends were 7 bases for V and 0 bases for J; bases not matched to a gene: 7. From germline, CDR1 is MNHEY and CDR2 SVGAGI.

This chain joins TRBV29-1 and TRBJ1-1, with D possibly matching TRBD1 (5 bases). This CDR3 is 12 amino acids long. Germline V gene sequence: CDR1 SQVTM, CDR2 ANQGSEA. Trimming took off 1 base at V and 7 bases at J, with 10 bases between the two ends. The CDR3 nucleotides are TGCAGCGTTGAAGTTACGGGACTTGAAGCTTTCTTT. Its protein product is CSVEVTGLEAFF.

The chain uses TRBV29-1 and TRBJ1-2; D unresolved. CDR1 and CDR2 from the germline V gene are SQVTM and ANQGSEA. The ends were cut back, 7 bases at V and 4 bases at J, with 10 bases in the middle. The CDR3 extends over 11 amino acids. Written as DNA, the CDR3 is TGCAGCGACCTCGGTATCTATGGCTACACCTTC. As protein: CSDLGIYGYTF.

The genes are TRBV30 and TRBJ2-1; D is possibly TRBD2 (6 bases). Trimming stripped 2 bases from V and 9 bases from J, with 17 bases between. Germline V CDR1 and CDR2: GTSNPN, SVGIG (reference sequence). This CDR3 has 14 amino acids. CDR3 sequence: CAWSPLQLAREQFF. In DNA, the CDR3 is TGTGCCTGGAGTCCACTTCAACTAGCTCGTGAGCAGTTCTTC.

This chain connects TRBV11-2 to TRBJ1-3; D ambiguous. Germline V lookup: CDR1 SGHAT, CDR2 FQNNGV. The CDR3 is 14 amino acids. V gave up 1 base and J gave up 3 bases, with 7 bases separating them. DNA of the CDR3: TGTGCCAGCAGCTTAGCGGGGATTGGAAACACCATATATTTT. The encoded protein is CASSLAGIGNTIYF.

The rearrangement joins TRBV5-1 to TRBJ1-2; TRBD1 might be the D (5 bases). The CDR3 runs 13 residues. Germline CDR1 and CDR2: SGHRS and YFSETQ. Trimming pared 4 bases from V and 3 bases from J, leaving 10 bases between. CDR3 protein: CASSPTDYYGYTF. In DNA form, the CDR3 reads TGCGCCAGCAGCCCGACAGACTACTATGGCTACACCTTC. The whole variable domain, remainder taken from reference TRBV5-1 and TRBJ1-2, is KAGVTQTPRYLIKTRGQQVTLSCSPISGHRSVSWYQQTPGQGLQFLFEYFSETQRNKGNFPGRFSGRQFSNSRSEMNVSTLELGDSALYLCASSPTDYYGYTFGSGTRLTVV.

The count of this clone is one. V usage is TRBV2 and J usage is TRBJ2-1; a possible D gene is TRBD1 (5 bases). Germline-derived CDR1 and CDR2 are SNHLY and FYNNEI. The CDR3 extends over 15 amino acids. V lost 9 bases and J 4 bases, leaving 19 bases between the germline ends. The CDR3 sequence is CASNKQERAYNEQFF. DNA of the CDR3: TGTGCCAGTAACAAACAGGAGAGAGCATACAATGAGCAGTTCTTC.

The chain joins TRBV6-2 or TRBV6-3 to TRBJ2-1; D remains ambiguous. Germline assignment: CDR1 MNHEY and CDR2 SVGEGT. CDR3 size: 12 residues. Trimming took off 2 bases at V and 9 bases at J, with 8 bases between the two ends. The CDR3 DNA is TGTGCCAGCAGTTACCCTGCGGCTGAGCAGTTCTTC. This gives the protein CASSYPAAEQFF.